The clone carrying this TCR beta chain qualifies as medium-sized. Sequencing used immunoSEQ multiplex PCR; TCRdb keeps in-frame clones, though not all of them. The sample gives some 33,000 clones, 89% of which show up once; 11% is in the top ten. The entry originates in a study of T cell changes during pregnancy in multiple sclerosis. There are 16 residues in the CDR3. The V and J ends lost 5 bases and 2 bases, in that order; junction bases with no gene match: 11. The germline V gene has CDR1 SGHAT and CDR2 FQDESV (reference sequence). This material consisted of CD8+ T cells from peripheral blood mononuclear cells, taken in the third trimester of pregnancy. This sequence originates from a female donor with multiple sclerosis, enrolled in a pregnancy study. The chain uses TRBV11-1 and TRBJ2-7; TRBD1 agrees at 8 bases. DNA for the CDR3: TGTGCCAGCAGCATGAATGTGGGACAGGTCCCCTACGAGCAGTACTTC. Protein sequence: CASSMNVGQVPYEQYF.